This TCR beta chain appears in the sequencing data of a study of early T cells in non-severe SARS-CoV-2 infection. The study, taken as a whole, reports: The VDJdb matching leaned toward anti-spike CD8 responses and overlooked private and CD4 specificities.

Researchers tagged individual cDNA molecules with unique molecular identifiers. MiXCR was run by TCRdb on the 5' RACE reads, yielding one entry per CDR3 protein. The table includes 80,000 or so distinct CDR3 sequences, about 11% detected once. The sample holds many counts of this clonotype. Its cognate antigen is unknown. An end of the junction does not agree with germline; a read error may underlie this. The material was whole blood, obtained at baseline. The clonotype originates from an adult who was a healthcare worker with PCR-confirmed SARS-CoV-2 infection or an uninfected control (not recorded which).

The CDR3 sequence: CASSLALAGSENTIYF. CDR3 coding DNA: TGTGCCAGCAGCTTAGCGTTAGCGGGCTCTGAAAACACCATATATTTT. The V gene is TRBV7-2, the J gene TRBJ1-3; the D is unclear. The CDR3 extends over 16 amino acids. The germline V gene encodes CDR1 SGHTA and CDR2 FQGNSA. The variable domain in full, with the rest retrieved from reference TRBV7-2 and TRBJ1-3, is GAGVSQSPSNKVTEKGKDVELRCDPISGHTALYWYRQSLGQGLEFLIYFQGNSAPDKSGLPSDRFSAERTGGSVSTLTIQRTQQEDSAVYLCASSLALAGSENTIYFGEGSWLTVV.